This record covers a single T cell receptor beta chain. The data belong to a study of T cells in Graves' hyperthyroidism and ophthalmopathy. It was uncontrolled infection, other autoimmune disease, pregnancy or lactation that excluded patients. PBMCs stemmed from about 9.5 ml fresh peripheral blood. The CDR3 runs 17 residues. The V gene end was trimmed by 1 base and the J gene end by 0 bases; junction bases not matched to a gene: 4. TCR beta CDR3 regions were amplified from RNA transcripts. HTBI primers were employed in a first-round RT-PCR of the TCR CDR3. TCRdb itself ran the multiplex PCR reads through MiXCR, one entry per CDR3 protein. Of over 250,000 distinct CDR3 sequences listed, about 20% were seen once; the top ten hold around 64%.

This rearrangement joins TRBV12-3 or TRBV12-4 to TRBJ2-1; 9 bases align to TRBD1. This clonotype was obtained from a man younger than 45 with Graves' ophthalmopathy. Material for sequencing was blood. CDR3 sequence: CASSLDGTGNSYNEQFF. In DNA form, the CDR3 reads TGTGCCAGCAGTTTAGATGGGACAGGGAACTCCTACAATGAGCAGTTCTTC.